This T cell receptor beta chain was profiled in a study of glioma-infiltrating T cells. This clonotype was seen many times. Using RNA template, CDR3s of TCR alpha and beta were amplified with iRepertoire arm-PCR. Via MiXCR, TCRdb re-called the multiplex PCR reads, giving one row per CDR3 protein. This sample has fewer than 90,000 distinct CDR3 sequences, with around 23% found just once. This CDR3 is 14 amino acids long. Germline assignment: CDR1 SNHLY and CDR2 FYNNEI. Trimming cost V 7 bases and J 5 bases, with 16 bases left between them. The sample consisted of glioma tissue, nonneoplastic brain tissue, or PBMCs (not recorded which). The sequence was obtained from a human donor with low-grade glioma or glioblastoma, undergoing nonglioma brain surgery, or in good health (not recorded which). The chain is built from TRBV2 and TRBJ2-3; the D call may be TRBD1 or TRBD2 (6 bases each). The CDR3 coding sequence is TGTGCCAGCATGAAGTCGGGGGCAAGAGATACGCAGTATTTT. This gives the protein CASMKSGARDTQYF.